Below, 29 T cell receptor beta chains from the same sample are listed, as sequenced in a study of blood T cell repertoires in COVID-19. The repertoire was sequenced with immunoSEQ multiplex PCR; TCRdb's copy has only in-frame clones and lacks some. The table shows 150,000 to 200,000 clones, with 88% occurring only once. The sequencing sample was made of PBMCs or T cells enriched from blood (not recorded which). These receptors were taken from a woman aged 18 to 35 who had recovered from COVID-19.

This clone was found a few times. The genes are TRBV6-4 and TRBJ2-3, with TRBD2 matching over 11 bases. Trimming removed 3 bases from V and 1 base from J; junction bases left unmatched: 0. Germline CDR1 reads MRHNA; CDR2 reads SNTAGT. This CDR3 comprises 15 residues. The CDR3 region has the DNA TGTGCCAGCAGTGAGACTAGCGGGGGCACAGATACGCAGTATTTT. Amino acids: CASSETSGGTDTQYF.

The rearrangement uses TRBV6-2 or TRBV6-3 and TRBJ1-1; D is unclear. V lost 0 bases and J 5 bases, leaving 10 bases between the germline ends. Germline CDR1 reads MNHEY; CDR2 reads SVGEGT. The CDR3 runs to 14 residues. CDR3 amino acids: CASSYSKSGTEAFF. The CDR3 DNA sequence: TGTGCCAGCAGTTACTCGAAGTCGGGGACTGAAGCTTTCTTT.

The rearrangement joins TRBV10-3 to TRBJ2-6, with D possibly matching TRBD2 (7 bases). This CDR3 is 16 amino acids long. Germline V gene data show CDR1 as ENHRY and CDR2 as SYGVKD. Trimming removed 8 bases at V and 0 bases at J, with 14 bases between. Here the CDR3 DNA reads TGTGCCATCGGGGGGGGCAGCTACTCTGGGGCCAACGTCCTGACTTTC. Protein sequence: CAIGGGSYSGANVLTF.

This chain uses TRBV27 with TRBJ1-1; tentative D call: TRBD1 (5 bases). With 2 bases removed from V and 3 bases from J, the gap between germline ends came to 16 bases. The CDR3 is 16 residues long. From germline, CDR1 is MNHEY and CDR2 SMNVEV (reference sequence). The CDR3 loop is CASSLAGGVWDTEAFF. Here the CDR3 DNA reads TGTGCCAGCAGTTTAGCGGGGGGGGTCTGGGACACTGAAGCTTTCTTT.

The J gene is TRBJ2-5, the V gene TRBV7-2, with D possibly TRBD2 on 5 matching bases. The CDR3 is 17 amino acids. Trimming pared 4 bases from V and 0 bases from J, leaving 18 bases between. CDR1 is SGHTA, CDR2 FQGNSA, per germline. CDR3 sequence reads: CASSSTGPRGYQETQYF. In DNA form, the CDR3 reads TGTGCCAGCAGCTCAACCGGGCCCCGAGGGTACCAAGAGACCCAGTACTTC.

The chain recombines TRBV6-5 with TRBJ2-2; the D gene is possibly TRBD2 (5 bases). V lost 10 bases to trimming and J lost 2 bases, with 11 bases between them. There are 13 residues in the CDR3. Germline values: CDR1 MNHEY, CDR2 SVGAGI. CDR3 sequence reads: CAIRDPNTGELFF. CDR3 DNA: TGTGCCATCCGGGATCCCAACACCGGGGAGCTGTTTTTT.

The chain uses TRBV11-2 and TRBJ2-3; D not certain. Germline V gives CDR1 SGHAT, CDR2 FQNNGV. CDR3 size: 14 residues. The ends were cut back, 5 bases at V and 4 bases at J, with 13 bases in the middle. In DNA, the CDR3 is TGTGCCAGCAGCCCCTCTATGCCCCCAGATACGCAGTATTTT. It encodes CASSPSMPPDTQYF.

The CDR3 sequence: CASSAGEYNSPLHF. The CDR3 region has the DNA TGTGCCAGCAGCGCGGGGGAATATAATTCACCCCTCCACTTT. The chain couples TRBV5-4 to TRBJ1-6, with TRBD1 as a possible D gene (5 bases). The germline V and J ends were trimmed by 4 bases and 4 bases, with 9 bases remaining between them. Germline CDR1 and CDR2: SGHNT and YYREEE (reference sequence). The CDR3 loop spans 14 amino acids.

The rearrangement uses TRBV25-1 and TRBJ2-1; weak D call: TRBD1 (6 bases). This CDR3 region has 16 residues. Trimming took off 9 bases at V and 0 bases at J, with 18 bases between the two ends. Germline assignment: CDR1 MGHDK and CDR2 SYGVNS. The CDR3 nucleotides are TGTGCCAGTCGAGAGGACAGACCCGTCTCCTACAATGAGCAGTTCTTC. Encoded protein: CASREDRPVSYNEQFF.

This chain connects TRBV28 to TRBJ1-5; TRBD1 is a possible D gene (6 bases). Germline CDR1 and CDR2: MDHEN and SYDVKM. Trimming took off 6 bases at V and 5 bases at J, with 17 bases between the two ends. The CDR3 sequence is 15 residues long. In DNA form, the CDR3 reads TGTGCCAGCAGGATCTCCGGGACACCTTATCAGCCCCAGCATTTT. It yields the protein CASRISGTPYQPQHF.

The CDR3 here is CAWSVQGAPNRGGEQFF. CDR3 sequence (DNA): TGTGCCTGGAGTGTACAAGGGGCACCAAATCGTGGCGGAGAGCAGTTCTTC. This chain uses TRBV30 with TRBJ2-1; maybe TRBD1 (5 bases). Germline assignment: CDR1 GTSNPN and CDR2 SVGIG (reference sequence). The germline V and J ends were trimmed by 0 bases and 10 bases, with 25 bases remaining between them. This CDR3 spans 17 amino acids.

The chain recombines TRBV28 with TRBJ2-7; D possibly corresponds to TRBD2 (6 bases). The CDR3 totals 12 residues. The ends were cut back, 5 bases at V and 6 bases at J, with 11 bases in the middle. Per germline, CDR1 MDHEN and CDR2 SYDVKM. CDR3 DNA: TGTGCCAGCAGTCCTTGGGGGGTCGAGCAGTACTTC. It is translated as CASSPWGVEQYF.

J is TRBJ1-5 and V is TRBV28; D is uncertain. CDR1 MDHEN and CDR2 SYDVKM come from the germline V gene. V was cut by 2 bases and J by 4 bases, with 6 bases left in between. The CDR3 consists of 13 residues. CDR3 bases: TGTGCCAGCAGTTTAGAGCTTAATCAGCCCCAGCATTTT. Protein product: CASSLELNQPQHF.

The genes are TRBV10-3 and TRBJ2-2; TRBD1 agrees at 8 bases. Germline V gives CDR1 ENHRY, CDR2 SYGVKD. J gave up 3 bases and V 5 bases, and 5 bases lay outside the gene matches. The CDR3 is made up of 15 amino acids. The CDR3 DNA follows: TGTGCCATCAGTTCGACAGGGGAGTACACCGGGGAGCTGTTTTTT. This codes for CAISSTGEYTGELFF.

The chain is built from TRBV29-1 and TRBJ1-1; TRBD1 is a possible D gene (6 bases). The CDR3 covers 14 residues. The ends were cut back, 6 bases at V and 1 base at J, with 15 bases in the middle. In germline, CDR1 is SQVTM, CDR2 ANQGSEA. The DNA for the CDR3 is TGCAGCGTCCGGGAGGACAGACAGAACACTGAAGCTTTCTTT. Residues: CSVREDRQNTEAFF.

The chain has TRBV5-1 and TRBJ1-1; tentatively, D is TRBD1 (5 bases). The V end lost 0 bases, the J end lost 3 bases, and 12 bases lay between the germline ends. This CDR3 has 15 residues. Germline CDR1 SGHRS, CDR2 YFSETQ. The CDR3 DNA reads TGCGCCAGCAGCTTGGAAGCTGGGGCGTACACTGAAGCTTTCTTT. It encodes CASSLEAGAYTEAFF.

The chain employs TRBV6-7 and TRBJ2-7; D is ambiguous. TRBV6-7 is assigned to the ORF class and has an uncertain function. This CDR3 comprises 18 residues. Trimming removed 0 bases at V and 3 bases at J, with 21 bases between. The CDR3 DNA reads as TGTGCCAGCAGTTACTCGTCCCGGGTGAACCATCTTCACTACGAGCAGTACTTC. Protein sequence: CASSYSSRVNHLHYEQYF.

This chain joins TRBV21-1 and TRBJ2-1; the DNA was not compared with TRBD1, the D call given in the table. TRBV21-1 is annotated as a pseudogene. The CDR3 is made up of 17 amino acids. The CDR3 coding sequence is TGTGCCAGCAGCAAGCTTTGGAGGGACAGGGGGACGAATGAGCAGTTCTTC. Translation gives CASSKLWRDRGTNEQFF.

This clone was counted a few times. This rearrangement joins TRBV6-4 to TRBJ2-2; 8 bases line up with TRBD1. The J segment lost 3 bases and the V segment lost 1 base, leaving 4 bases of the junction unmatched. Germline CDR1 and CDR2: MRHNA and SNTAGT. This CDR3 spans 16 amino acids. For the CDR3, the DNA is TGTGCCAGCAGTGACTTGTACAGGGGGGACACCGGGGAGCTGTTTTTT. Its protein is CASSDLYRGDTGELFF.

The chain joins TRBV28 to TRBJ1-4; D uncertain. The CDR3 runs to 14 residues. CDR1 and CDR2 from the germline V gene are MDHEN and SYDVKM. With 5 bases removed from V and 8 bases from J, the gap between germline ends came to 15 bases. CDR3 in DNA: TGTGCCAGCAGTAATGCGGCGGGTCGAGAAAAACTGTTTTTT. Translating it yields CASSNAAGREKLFF.

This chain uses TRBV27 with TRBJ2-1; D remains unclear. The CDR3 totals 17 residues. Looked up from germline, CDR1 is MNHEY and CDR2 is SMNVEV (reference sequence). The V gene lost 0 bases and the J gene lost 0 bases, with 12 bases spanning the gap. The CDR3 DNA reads TGTGCCAGCAGTTTATCGTTAGCTCACCGCTCCTACAATGAGCAGTTCTTC. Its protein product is CASSLSLAHRSYNEQFF.

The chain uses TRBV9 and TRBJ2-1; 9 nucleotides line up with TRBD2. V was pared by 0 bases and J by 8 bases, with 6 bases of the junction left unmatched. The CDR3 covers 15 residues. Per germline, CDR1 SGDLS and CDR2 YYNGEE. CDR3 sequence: CASSVAAGGFDEQFF. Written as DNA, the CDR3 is TGTGCCAGCAGCGTAGCAGCGGGAGGTTTCGATGAGCAGTTCTTC.

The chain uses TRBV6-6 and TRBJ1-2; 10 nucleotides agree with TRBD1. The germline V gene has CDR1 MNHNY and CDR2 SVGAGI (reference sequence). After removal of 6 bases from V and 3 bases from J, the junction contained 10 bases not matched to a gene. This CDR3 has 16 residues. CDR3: CASRRGGTGDYYGYTF. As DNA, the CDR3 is TGTGCCAGCAGACGAGGAGGGACAGGGGATTACTATGGCTACACCTTC.

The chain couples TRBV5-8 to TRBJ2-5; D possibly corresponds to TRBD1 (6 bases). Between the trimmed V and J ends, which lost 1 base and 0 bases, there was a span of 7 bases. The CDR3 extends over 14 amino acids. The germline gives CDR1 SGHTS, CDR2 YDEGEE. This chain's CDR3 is CASSLYRDQETQYF. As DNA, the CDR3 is TGTGCCAGCAGCTTGTACAGGGACCAAGAGACCCAGTACTTC.

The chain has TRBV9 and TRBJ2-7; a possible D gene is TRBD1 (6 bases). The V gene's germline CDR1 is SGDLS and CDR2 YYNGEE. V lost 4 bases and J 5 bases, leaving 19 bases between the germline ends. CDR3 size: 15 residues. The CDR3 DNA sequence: TGTGCCAGCAGCCCTACGCCCAGGACAGAGAACGAGCAGTACTTC. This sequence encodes CASSPTPRTENEQYF.

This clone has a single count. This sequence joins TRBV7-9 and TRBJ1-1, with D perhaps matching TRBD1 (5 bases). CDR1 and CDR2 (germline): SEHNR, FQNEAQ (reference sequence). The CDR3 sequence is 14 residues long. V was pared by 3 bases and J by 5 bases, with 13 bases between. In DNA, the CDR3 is TGTGCCAGCAGCTTGGTCGGGGGTAGTACTGAAGCTTTCTTT. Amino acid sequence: CASSLVGGSTEAFF.

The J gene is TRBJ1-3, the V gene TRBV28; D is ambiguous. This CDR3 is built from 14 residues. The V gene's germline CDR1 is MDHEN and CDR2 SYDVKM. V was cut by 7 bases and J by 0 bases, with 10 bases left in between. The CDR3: CASNRGGSGNTIYF. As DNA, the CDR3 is TGTGCCAGCAATCGGGGAGGCTCTGGAAACACCATATATTTT.

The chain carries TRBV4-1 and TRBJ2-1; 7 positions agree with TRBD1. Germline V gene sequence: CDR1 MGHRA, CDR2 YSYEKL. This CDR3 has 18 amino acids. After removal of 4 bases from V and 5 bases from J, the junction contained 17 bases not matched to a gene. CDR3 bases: TGCGCCAGCAGCCTTATCGCCACACCGGGACAGAGTCACAATGAGCAGTTCTTC. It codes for CASSLIATPGQSHNEQFF.

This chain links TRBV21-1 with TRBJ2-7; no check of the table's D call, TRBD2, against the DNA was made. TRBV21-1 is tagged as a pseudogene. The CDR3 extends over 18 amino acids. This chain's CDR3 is CASSKRVSTSGRFYEQYF. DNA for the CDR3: TGTGCCAGCAGCAAACGGGTATCGACTAGCGGGAGGTTCTACGAGCAGTACTTC.